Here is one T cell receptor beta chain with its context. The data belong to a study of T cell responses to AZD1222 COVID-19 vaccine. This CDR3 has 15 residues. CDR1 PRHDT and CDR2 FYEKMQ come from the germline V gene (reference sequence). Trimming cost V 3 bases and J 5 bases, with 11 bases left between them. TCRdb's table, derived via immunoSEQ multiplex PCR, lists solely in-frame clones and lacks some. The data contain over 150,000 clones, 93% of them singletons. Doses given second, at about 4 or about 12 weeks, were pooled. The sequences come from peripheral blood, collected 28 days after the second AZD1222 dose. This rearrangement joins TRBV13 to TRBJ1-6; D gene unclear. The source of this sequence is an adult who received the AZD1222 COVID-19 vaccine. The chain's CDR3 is CASSFRTMDNSPLHF. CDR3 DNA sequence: TGTGCCAGCAGCTTCAGAACGATGGATAATTCACCCCTCCACTTT.